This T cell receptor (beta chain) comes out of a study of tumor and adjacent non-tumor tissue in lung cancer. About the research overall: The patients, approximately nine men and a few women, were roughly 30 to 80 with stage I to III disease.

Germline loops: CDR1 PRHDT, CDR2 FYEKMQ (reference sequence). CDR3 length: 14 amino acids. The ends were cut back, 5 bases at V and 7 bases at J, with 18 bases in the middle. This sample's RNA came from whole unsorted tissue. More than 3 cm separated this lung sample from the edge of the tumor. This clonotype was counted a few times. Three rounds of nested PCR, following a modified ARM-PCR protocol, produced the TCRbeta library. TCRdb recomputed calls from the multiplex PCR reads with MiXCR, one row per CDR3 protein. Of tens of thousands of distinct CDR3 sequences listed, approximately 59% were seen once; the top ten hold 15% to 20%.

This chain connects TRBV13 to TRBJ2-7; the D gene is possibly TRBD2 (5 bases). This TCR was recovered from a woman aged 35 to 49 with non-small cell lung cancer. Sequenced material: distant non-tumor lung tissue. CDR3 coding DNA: TGTGCCAGCAGCCTTCGGGCGGACCCGGGGGAGCAGTACTTC. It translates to CASSLRADPGEQYF.